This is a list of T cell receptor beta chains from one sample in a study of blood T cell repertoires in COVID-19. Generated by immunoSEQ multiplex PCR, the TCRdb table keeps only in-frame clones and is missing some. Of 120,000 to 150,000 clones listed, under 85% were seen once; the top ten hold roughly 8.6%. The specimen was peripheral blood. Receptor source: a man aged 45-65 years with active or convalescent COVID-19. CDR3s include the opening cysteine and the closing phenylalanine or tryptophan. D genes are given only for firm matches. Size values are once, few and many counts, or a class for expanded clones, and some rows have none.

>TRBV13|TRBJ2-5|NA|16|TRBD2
CASSPLAGGLQETQYF
TGTGCCAGCAGCCCTTTAGCGGGAGGGCTCCAAGAGACCCAGTACTTC
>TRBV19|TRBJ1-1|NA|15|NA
CASSIWYTVNTEAFF
TGTGCCAGTAGTATTTGGTATACAGTGAACACTGAAGCTTTCTTT
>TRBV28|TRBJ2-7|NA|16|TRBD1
CASSTPGQGTYYEQYF
TGTGCCAGCAGTACTCCGGGACAGGGGACTTACTACGAGCAGTACTTC
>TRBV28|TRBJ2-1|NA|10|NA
CASSLPGRFF
TGTGCCAGCAGTTTGCCCGGGAGGTTCTTC
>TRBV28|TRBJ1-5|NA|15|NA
CASTLDNSSNQPQHF
TGTGCCAGCACCCTGGACAATTCTAGCAATCAGCCCCAGCATTTT
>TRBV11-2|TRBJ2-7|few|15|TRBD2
CASSWTSGKSYEQYF
TGTGCCAGCAGTTGGACTAGCGGGAAGTCCTACGAGCAGTACTTC
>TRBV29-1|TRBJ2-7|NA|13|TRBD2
CSVVGAGGDEQYF
TGCAGCGTTGTAGGAGCGGGAGGTGACGAGCAGTACTTC
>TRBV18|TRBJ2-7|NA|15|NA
CASSPAPRVFGEQYF
TGTGCCAGCTCACCAGCTCCCCGGGTCTTCGGCGAGCAGTACTTC
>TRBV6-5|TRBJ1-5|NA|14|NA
CASSLSGLNQPQHF
TGTGCCAGCAGTTTGTCAGGGCTTAATCAGCCCCAGCATTTT
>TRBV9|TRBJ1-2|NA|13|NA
CASNQWGDYGYTF
TGTGCCAGCAACCAGTGGGGGGACTATGGCTACACCTTC
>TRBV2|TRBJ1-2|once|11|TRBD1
CATPGGGGYTF
TGTGCCACACCAGGGGGTGGTGGCTACACCTTC
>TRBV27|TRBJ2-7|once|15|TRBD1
CASSPSDRYSYEQYF
TGTGCCAGCAGTCCGTCGGACAGGTACTCCTACGAGCAGTACTTC
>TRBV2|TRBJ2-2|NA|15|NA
CASSEGGHYTGELFF
TGTGCCAGCAGTGAAGGAGGGCACTACACCGGGGAGCTGTTTTTT
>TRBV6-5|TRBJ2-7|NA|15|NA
CASSYDGGLLGEQYF
TGTGCCAGCAGTTACGACGGGGGGCTCCTAGGGGAGCAGTACTTC
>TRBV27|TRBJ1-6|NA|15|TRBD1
CASSATGLYNSPLHF
TGTGCCAGCAGTGCGACAGGGCTTTATAATTCACCCCTCCACTTT